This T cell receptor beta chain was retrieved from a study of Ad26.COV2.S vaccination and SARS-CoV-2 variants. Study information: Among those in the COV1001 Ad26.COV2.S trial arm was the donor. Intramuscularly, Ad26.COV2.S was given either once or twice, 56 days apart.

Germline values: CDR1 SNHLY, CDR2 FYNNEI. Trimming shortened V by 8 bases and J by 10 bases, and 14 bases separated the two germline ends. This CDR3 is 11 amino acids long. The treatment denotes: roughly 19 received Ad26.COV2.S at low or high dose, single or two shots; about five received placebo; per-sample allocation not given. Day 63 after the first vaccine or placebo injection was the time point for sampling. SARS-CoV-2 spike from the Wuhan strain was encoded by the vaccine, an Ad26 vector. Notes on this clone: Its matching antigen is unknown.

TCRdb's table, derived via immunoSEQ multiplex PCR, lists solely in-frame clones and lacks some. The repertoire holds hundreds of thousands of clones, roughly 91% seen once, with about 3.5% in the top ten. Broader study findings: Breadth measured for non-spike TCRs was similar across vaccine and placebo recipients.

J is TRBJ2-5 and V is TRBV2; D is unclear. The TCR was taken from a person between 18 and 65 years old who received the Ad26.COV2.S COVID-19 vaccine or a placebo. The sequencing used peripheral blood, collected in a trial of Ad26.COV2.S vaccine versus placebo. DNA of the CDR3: TGTGCCAGCGGACCCCTTGTGGACCAGTACTTC. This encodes CASGPLVDQYF.